The rows below give T cell receptor beta chains drawn from one sample of a study of cytomegalovirus exposure and HLA in healthy donors. The method was immunoSEQ multiplex PCR; TCRdb's version includes in-frame clones alone and lacks a portion of them. This table has about 200,000 clones, about 74% appearing once. Material for sequencing was PBMCs. The receptors were gathered from a man aged 40-49 years in good health and CMV-seronegative. CDR3s include the opening cysteine and the closing phenylalanine or tryptophan. A D gene is named only where the DNA matches it firmly.

TRBJ1-5,.,TRBV6-1,TGTGCCAGCAACCCAACAGGAAGCAATCAGCCCCAGCATTTT,CASNPTGSNQPQHF
TRBJ2-7,.,TRBV4-1,TGCGCCAGCAGCCAAGAAACGGGCTACGAGCAGTACTTC,CASSQETGYEQYF
TRBJ1-5,.,TRBV18,TGTGCCAGCTCACAGCAGGGGCCATATAGCAATCAGCCCCAGCATTTT,CASSQQGPYSNQPQHF
TRBJ2-1,TRBD2,TRBV29-1,TGCAGCGTTGGACTAGCGGGAGGGCCTTCAAATGAGCAGTTCTTC,CSVGLAGGPSNEQFF
TRBJ2-3,TRBD1,TRBV29-1,TGCAGCTTCCTGACAGGGAATGCAGATACGCAGTATTTT,CSFLTGNADTQYF
TRBJ2-7,.,TRBV28,TGTGCCAGCAGTTTTCGTCAGGGAAGCTACGAGCAGTACTTC,CASSFRQGSYEQYF
TRBJ2-1,TRBD1,TRBV25-1,TGTGCCAGCAGTGCTTGCCGGGACAGGGCTTGGCCGTGTGAGCAGTTCTTC,CASSACRDRAWPCEQFF
TRBJ2-1,.,TRBV5-6,TGTGCCAGCACCTGGGGGGGCGCAGCCTACAATGAGCAGTTCTTC,CASTWGGAAYNEQFF
TRBJ2-1,.,TRBV6-5,TGTGCCAGCATCGTGGGGGCCCAATACAATGAGCAGTTCTTC,CASIVGAQYNEQFF
TRBJ1-6,TRBD1,TRBV5-1,TGCGCCAGCAGCTTGGAAGGGGGACAGTACTCACCCCTCCACTTT,CASSLEGGQYSPLHF
TRBJ2-3,TRBD2,TRBV19,TGTGCCAGTAGCCTTACTAGCGGACATAGCACAGATACGCAGTATTTT,CASSLTSGHSTDTQYF
TRBJ2-2,.,TRBV5-1,TGCGCCAGCAGCTTGATAGTAAACACCGGGGAGCTGTTTTTT,CASSLIVNTGELFF
TRBJ2-7,.,TRBV5-4,TGTGCCAGCAGCTTGGGAGGTGACTCCTACGAGCAGTACTTC,CASSLGGDSYEQYF
TRBJ2-7,.,TRBV25-1,TGTGCCAGCAGCTCCGAAGGGAGGGGGGCCTACGAGCAGTACTTC,CASSSEGRGAYEQYF
TRBJ2-1,.,TRBV10-3,TGTTCCACATCCGGGGGCGGGAGCTCCTACAATGAGCAGTTCTTC,CSTSGGGSSYNEQFF
TRBJ1-6,.,TRBV10-3,TGTGCCATCAGTGAGCCGGGGGGGATTAATTCACCCCTCCACTTT,CAISEPGGINSPLHF